The rows below give T cell receptor beta chains drawn from one sample of a study of T cell repertoires in cytomegalovirus infection. These TCRs' antigens remain unknown. TCRdb re-called the reads through MiXCR, storing one row per CDR3 protein. This repertoire shows fewer than 1,000,000 distinct CDR3 sequences, 31% found once; its top ten account for over 10%. The specimen was cultured CD8+ T cells from PBMCs, collected from culture after CMV antigen stimulation. These receptors all come from a human donor in good health (CMV status not recorded). Some clones in this sample may be carry-over from other donors' samples. Each CDR3 is given with its conserved first and last residue. D genes are given only for firm matches. Expanded clones are given a class, and other clones once, few, many or no size at all.

J | V | size | D | DNA | CDR3
TRBJ2-1 | TRBV4-1 | few | TRBD2 | TGCGCCAGCAGCCAAGAGACTAGCGGGTCCCTCTACAATGAGCAGTTCTTC | CASSQETSGSLYNEQFF
TRBJ1-5 | TRBV15 | NA | NA | TGTGCCACCAGCCTCCCCCCCTCCGGCAGCTATCAGCCCCAGCATTTT | CATSLPPSGSYQPQHF
TRBJ2-7 | TRBV9 | NA | NA | TGTGCCAGCAGCGTAGAGAGAACAGGGAATTCCTACGAGCAGTACTTC | CASSVERTGNSYEQYF
TRBJ1-6 | TRBV7-8 | NA | NA | TGTGCCAGCAGCTTTGGGTTCGACAGGCTCAATTCACCCCTCCACTTT | CASSFGFDRLNSPLHF
TRBJ1-5 | TRBV6-5 | NA | TRBD1 | TGTGCCAGCAGCCATGGACAGGGAAGTCAGCCCCAGCATTTT | CASSHGQGSQPQHF
TRBJ1-2 | TRBV19 | NA | TRBD1 | TGTGCCAGTAGTAGCCGGGACAGGGCCGCGGCTGACTATGGCTACACCTTC | CASSSRDRAAADYGYTF
TRBJ1-4 | TRBV12-5 | NA | NA | TGTGCTAGTGGTTTGGTACGGCAAGGGGAAAAACTGTTTTTT | CASGLVRQGEKLFF
TRBJ2-7 | TRBV7-9 | few | NA | TGTGCCAGCAGCTCCGGGGAAGGGCAGCACTACGAGCAGTACTTC | CASSSGEGQHYEQYF
TRBJ2-1 | TRBV10-3 | NA | NA | TGTGCCATCAGTGACCCAATCTCCGGCTCCTACAATGAGCAGTTCTTC | CAISDPISGSYNEQFF
TRBJ2-5 | TRBV7-3 | NA | NA | TGTGCCAGCAGCTTTAAAAAGGGCGAGACCCAGTACTTC | CASSFKKGETQYF
TRBJ2-1 | TRBV6-5 | NA | NA | TGTGCCAGCACCAACTGGGGGAACAATGAGCAGTTCTTC | CASTNWGNNEQFF
TRBJ1-5 | TRBV14 | NA | NA | TGTGCCAGCAGCCAAGCAGGGCTTCATCAGCCCCAGCATTTT | CASSQAGLHQPQHF
TRBJ2-1 | TRBV2 | NA | TRBD2 | TGTGCCGGGGGGGGAAGCTCCTACAATGAGCAGTTCTTC | CAGGGSSYNEQFF
TRBJ1-5 | TRBV4-1 | NA | NA | TGTGCCAGCAGCCAAGTACAGGGTTCCAATCAGCCCCAGCATTTT | CASSQVQGSNQPQHF
TRBJ1-2 | TRBV29-1 | NA | NA | TGCAGCGTTGATTCCGTGACTAACTATGGCTACACCTTC | CSVDSVTNYGYTF
TRBJ1-2 | TRBV20-1 | NA | NA | TGCAGTGGTAGGGAGAGAGACTATGGCTACACCTTC | CSGRERDYGYTF
TRBJ2-7 | TRBV7-8 | few | NA | TGTGCCAGCAGCTTGCACGAGAACTACGAGCAGTACTTC | CASSLHENYEQYF
TRBJ2-7 | TRBV7-9 | many | NA | TGTGCCAGCAGCCCGACAGTCTACGAGCAGTACTTC | CASSPTVYEQYF
TRBJ2-6 | TRBV2 | few | NA | TGTGCCAGAAGGGGGGCAGGCCGCTCTGGGGCCAACGTCCTGACTTTC | CARRGAGRSGANVLTF
TRBJ2-1 | TRBV19 | few | TRBD2 | TGTGCCAGTAGTATAACGGGGACTAGCGGGGCTAATGAGCAGTTCTTC | CASSITGTSGANEQFF
TRBJ1-1 | TRBV12-3/TRBV12-4 | NA | NA | TGTGCCAGCAGTCCAGGGAACAGGAACACTGAAGCTTTCTTT | CASSPGNRNTEAFF
TRBJ2-3 | TRBV6-5 | once | TRBD2 | TGTGCCAGCAGTTACGGGGGGGAGGCAGATACGCAGTATTTT | CASSYGGEADTQYF
TRBJ2-2 | TRBV7-3 | many | NA | TGTGCCAGCAGCCCACAGGTTCCCGGGGAGCTGTTTTTT | CASSPQVPGELFF
TRBJ2-7 | TRBV6-5 | few | NA | TGTGCCAGCAGTTACTCTAGCGGATCTACCTACGAGCAGTACTTC | CASSYSSGSTYEQYF
TRBJ2-7 | TRBV29-1 | NA | TRBD2 | TGCAGCGCCAGACTAGCTTCTTCTACCGAGCAGTACTTC | CSARLASSTEQYF
TRBJ2-5 | TRBV24-1 | NA | TRBD1 | TGTGCCACCAGTGACAAGGACAGGGAAGAGACCCAGTACTTC | CATSDKDREETQYF
TRBJ1-1 | TRBV24-1 | few | TRBD1 | TGTGCCACCAGTGACCACGGGCAAGGGGGCGGGAACACTGAAGCTTTCTTT | CATSDHGQGGGNTEAFF
TRBJ2-4 | TRBV4-2 | NA | NA | TGTGCCAGCAGCCAAGAGGCGAGTAACGCCGAGTACTTC | CASSQEASNAEYF
TRBJ1-4 | TRBV7-6 | many | TRBD1 | TGTGCCAGCAGCTCCCCGGGACAGAGTAATGAAAAACTGTTTTTT | CASSSPGQSNEKLFF
TRBJ2-1 | TRBV10-1 | few | NA | TGCGCCAGCAGTGAGTCGGACTACAATGAGCAGTTCTTC | CASSESDYNEQFF
TRBJ2-1 | TRBV11-2 | NA | NA | TGTGCCAGCAGCCTCCTGACTGGCGGGATTTTTTATAGCTCCTACAATGAGCAGTTCTTC | CASSLLTGGIFYSSYNEQFF
TRBJ2-5 | TRBV6-2/TRBV6-3 | NA | NA | TGTGCCAGCGGCGTGGGATTTGGGTCGGAGACCCAGTACTTC | CASGVGFGSETQYF
TRBJ2-7 | TRBV15 | NA | NA | TGTGCCACCAGCAGAGATAAACCCTCCTACGAGCAGTACTTC | CATSRDKPSYEQYF
TRBJ1-2 | TRBV27 | few | TRBD1 | TGTGCCAGCAGTTTCGGACAGGGCGGCGATGGCTACACCTTC | CASSFGQGGDGYTF
TRBJ1-4 | TRBV7-9 | few | NA | TGTGCCAGCAGCTCCAACCTAGGCCCGGGAAGTGAAAAACTGTTTTTT | CASSSNLGPGSEKLFF
TRBJ1-1 | TRBV27 | NA | NA | TGTGCCAGCAGTTTAGCTCCTCCGAGGTGGAACACTGAAGCTTTCTTT | CASSLAPPRWNTEAFF